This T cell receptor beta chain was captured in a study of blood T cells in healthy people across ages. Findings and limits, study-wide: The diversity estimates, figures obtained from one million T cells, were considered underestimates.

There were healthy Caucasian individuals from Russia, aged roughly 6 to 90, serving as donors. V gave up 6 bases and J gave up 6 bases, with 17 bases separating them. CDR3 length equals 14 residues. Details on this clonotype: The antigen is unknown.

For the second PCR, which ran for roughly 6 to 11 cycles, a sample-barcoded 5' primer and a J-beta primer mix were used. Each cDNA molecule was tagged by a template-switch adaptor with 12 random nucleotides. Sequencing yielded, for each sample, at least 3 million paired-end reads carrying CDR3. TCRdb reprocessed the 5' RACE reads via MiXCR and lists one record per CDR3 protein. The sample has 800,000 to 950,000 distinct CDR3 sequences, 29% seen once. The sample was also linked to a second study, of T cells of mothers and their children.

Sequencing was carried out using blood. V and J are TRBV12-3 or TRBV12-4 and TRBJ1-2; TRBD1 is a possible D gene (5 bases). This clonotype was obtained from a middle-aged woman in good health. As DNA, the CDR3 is TGTGCCAGCAGCCTACTTTCGGGGGTGGATGGCTACACCTTC. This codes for CASSLLSGVDGYTF.